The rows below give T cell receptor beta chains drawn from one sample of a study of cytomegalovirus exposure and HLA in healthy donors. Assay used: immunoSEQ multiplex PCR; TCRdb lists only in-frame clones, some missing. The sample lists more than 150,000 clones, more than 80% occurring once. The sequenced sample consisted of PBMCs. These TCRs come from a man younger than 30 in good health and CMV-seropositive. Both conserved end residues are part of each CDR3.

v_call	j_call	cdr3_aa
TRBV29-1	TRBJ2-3	CSVDAGEGPDTQYF
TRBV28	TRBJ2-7	CASSFNLFGSSYEQYF
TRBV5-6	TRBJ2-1	CASSLDGTWGEQFF
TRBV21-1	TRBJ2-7	CASSKGYRDYEQYF
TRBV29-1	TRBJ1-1	CSVEMQGTLNTEAFF
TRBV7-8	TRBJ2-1	CASSSTRADNEQFF
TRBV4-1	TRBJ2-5	CASKGWGRETQYF
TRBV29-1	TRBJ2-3	CSVWWEGHGTDTQYF
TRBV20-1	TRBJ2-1	CSAWGGKEFF
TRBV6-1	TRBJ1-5	CASSEDGTGGKGNQPQHF
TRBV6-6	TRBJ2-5	CASSYWRRGLVETQYF
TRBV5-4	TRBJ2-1	CASSLGQGAYEQFF
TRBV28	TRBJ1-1	CASRGGQGTEAFF
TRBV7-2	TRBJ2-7	CASSQRRGTGSSYEQYF
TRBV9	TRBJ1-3	CASSSQRGNTIYF
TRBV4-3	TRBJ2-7	CASSQDRFYEQYF
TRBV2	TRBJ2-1	CASSDFNEQFF
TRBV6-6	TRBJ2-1	CASSQGALQFF
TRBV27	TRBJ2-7	CASSLVWGSKAYEQYF
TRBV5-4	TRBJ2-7	CASSPGLATGEQYF
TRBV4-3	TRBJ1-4	CASSQGATQQNEKLFF
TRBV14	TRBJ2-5	CASSQLETQYF
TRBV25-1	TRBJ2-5	CASSRDYQETQYF
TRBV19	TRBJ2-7	CATRGTLQRGGYEQYF
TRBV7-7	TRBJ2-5	CASSFSSGRAETQYF
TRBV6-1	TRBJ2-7	CASSEALPLAGYEQYF
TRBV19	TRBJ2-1	CASRGLAGDLSNEQFF
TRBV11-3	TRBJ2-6	CASSLGHNSGANVLTF
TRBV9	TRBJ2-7	CASSVGGQATYEQYF
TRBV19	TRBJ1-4	CASSISDRGKLFF
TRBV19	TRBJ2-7	CASRRTADSYEQYF
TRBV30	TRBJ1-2	CAWSPGAQGYTF
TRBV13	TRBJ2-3	CASSLTRLAASRSNTQYF
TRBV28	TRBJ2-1	CASSAPGQGHNEQFF
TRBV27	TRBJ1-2	CAIYGANYGYTF
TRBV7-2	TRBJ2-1	CASSPSGATSYNEQFF
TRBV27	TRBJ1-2	CASSLGQGVGYTF
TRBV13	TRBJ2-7	CASSFTGVEQYF
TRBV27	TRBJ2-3	CASSPDLSSVSSTDTQYF
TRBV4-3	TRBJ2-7	CASSHARASGYEQYF
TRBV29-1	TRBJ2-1	CSAERDNNEQFF
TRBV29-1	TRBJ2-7	CSAEALAGGYEQYF
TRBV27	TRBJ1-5	CASSHRGVNQPQHF
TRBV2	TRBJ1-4	CASNRQATNEKLFF
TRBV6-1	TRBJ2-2	CASTPVPTGELFF
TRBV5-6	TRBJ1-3	CASSFTTGGLYSGNTIYF